Listed below are T cell receptor beta chains from one sample, sequenced in a study of T cells in Graves' hyperthyroidism and ophthalmopathy. TCRdb re-derived calls from the multiplex PCR reads in MiXCR, one entry per CDR3 protein. This table has a few hundred thousand distinct CDR3 sequences, around a sixth appearing once. Sample: blood. The receptors come from a man between 18 and 35 years old with Graves' ophthalmopathy. Both conserved end residues are part of each CDR3. The size entry is marked missing in some rows and otherwise reads once, few, many or a size class.

J gene | V gene | clone size | CDR3 protein
TRBJ1-1 | TRBV12-3/TRBV12-4 | many | CASTPSGYTEAFF
TRBJ1-4 | TRBV27 | many | CASSFGIGEKLFF
TRBJ2-3 | TRBV4-1 | NA | CASSPAFGGGADTQYF
TRBJ2-1 | TRBV20-1 | few | CSARSGNEQFF
TRBJ2-7 | TRBV19 | once | CASSTGTPSSYEQYF
TRBJ2-7 | TRBV12-3/TRBV12-4 | many | CASSLIGAGSSYEQYF
TRBJ1-5 | TRBV6-1 | many | CASGGASNQPQHF
TRBJ2-2 | TRBV27 | few | CASSLQGRGTGELFF
TRBJ1-2 | TRBV12-3/TRBV12-4 | many | CASSLGLVQGDYGYTF
TRBJ1-1 | TRBV24-1 | NA | CATSESGEAFF
TRBJ2-1 | TRBV20-1 | few | CSAQQDHEQFF
TRBJ1-2 | TRBV28 | many | CASRTAGITGTPADGYTF
TRBJ2-6 | TRBV6-5 | NA | CASSYGWAGATISGANVLTF
TRBJ1-6 | TRBV7-8 | few | CASTWDRGASPLHF
TRBJ2-7 | TRBV5-1 | few | CASSMGQGAYEQYF
TRBJ2-1 | TRBV9 | many | CASSVASGHNEQFF
TRBJ1-1 | TRBV2 | many | CASTERTKNTEAFF
TRBJ2-7 | TRBV18 | many | CASSPREDELNF
TRBJ2-3 | TRBV7-8 | many | CASSPWRAGQDTQYF
TRBJ1-2 | TRBV6-1 | NA | CASRQGYYGYTF